This T cell receptor beta chain was recovered during a study of T cells after yellow fever vaccination. General observations from the study: Highly abundant clonotypes carried over from the bulk population could end up in FACS-sorted repertoires as contaminants. Clones from primary vaccination mostly reappeared after the booster (96% CD4, approximately 86% CD8).

A note on this clonotype: As yet, its antigen is unknown.

TCRdb redid the calling of the 5' RACE reads with MiXCR, one entry per CDR3 protein. The sample has approximately 550,000 distinct CDR3 sequences, around 21% seen once. V was shortened by 4 bases and J by 10 bases, with 20 bases between the two germline ends. The germline gives CDR1 LGHDT, CDR2 YNNKEL (reference sequence). The length of the CDR3 is 15 residues. The TCR sequence derives from a man aged 25 to 40 who received the YFV17D yellow fever vaccine. V gene TRBV3-1 combines with J gene TRBJ2-1; D call uncertain. Sequencing used PBMCs, obtained 15 days after the yellow fever booster vaccination. DNA of the CDR3: TGTGCCAGCAGCCCCAAACCTCCGGAGCGTCGAGAGCAGTTCTTC. This encodes CASSPKPPERREQFF.